These 18 T cell receptor beta chains originate from one sample sequenced in a study of PD-1 blockade in classical Hodgkin lymphoma. Described time point: cycle 4 day 1 (C4D1), after less than 7 weeks of nivolumab. Autologous stem cell transplantation was followed by relapse in every patient, and brentuximab vedotin exposure varied. Repertoires were generated with immunoSEQ multiplex PCR, while TCRdb's copy carries only in-frame clones and drops some. The sample consists of 15,000 to 20,000 clones, approximately 83% of them appearing once. The sequenced sample was peripheral blood mononuclear cells (PBMCs), obtained before the fourth cycle of nivolumab. These receptors were taken from a human donor with classical Hodgkin lymphoma.

The chain has TRBV6-6 and TRBJ2-7, with D possibly being TRBD1 or TRBD2 (9 bases each). The CDR3 covers 15 residues. V lost 6 bases and J lost 5, with 20 bases in between. The germline V gene has CDR1 MNHNY and CDR2 SVGAGI (reference sequence). The CDR3 nucleotides read TGTGCCAGCAGGCCTAGCGGGACAGGGTCTGACGAGCAGTACTTC. Translated, it gives CASRPSGTGSDEQYF.

This clone has a single count. The rearrangement uses TRBV6-1 and TRBJ2-5, with 9 nucleotides matching TRBD1. V was pared by 5 bases and J by 5 bases, with 9 bases of the junction left unmatched. This CDR3 comprises 15 residues. Germline loops: CDR1 MNHNS, CDR2 SASEGT. The CDR3 sequence is CASSSTGGLLETQYF. In DNA form, the CDR3 reads TGTGCCAGCAGTTCAACAGGGGGCCTTTTGGAGACCCAGTACTTC.

The chain couples TRBV6-5 to TRBJ1-2; weak D call: TRBD1 (6 bases). Germline CDR1 reads MNHEY; CDR2 reads SVGAGI. The CDR3 consists of 16 residues. Trimming left V 0 bases short and J 4 bases short, with 15 bases between. The CDR3 DNA follows: TGTGCCAGCAGTTACTCCACTGGGGGCGTATCCTATGGCTACACCTTC. Translating it yields CASSYSTGGVSYGYTF.

The rearrangement uses TRBV7-9 and TRBJ1-4; possible D gene TRBD1, 6 bases. Germline CDR1 is SEHNR and CDR2 is FQNEAQ (reference sequence). V lost 3 bases, J lost 11 bases, and 13 bases lay in between. The CDR3 extends over 13 amino acids. The CDR3 spells CASSFGRDTKLFF. For the CDR3, the DNA is TGTGCCAGCAGCTTCGGCCGGGACACTAAACTGTTTTTT.

The chain joins TRBV4-1 to TRBJ1-2; D remains unclear. Germline values: CDR1 MGHRA, CDR2 YSYEKL. CDR3 length: 14 amino acids. V gave up 0 bases and J gave up 4 bases, with 9 bases separating them. The CDR3 region is CASSQEDGPYGYTF. CDR3 coding DNA: TGCGCCAGCAGCCAAGAAGACGGACCCTATGGCTACACCTTC.

For this clone: In the same sample, other DNA sequences code for this CDR3. The chain uses TRBV5-1 and TRBJ2-7, with D hard to call. Germline V gene data show CDR1 as SGHRS and CDR2 as YFSETQ. The CDR3 contains 11 residues. V shed 4 bases and J shed 0 bases, with 2 bases lying between them. CDR3 sequence (DNA): TGCGCCAGCAGCGACTCCTACGAGCAGTACTTC. Translation gives CASSDSYEQYF.

In regard to this clone: The same CDR3 arises from other DNA sequences in this sample as well. V usage is TRBV5-1 and J usage is TRBJ2-3, with TRBD1 as a possible D gene (7 bases). Germline-derived CDR1 and CDR2 are SGHRS and YFSETQ. The germline V and J ends were trimmed by 7 bases and 3 bases, with 15 bases remaining between them. The CDR3 runs to 14 residues. The chain's CDR3 is CASGSGGGTDTQYF. The DNA for the CDR3 is TGCGCCAGCGGCTCAGGGGGAGGTACAGATACGCAGTATTTT.

This rearrangement joins TRBV5-4 to TRBJ2-3, with a weak D call TRBD2 (5 bases). In germline, CDR1 is SGHNT, CDR2 YYREEE (reference sequence). The CDR3 has 15 amino acids. The V end lost 0 bases, the J end lost 0 bases, and 8 bases lay between the germline ends. Written as DNA, the CDR3 is TGTGCCAGCAGCTTGGGGGGAGTTAGCACAGATACGCAGTATTTT. This sequence encodes CASSLGGVSTDTQYF.

The chain recombines TRBV6-5 with TRBJ2-3; TRBD1 or TRBD2 may be the D gene (5 bases each). Germline CDR1 reads MNHEY; CDR2 reads SVGAGI. This CDR3 is 11 amino acids long. V lost 8 bases and J 8 bases, leaving 11 bases between the germline ends. The CDR3 loop is CASGGPGTQYF. The DNA for the CDR3 is TGTGCCAGCGGGGGACCGGGTACGCAGTATTTT.

This chain connects TRBV21-1 to TRBJ2-7; the table's D call, TRBD2, has no DNA check behind it. TRBV21-1 is reported as a pseudogene. The CDR3 covers 14 residues. CDR3 loop: CASALAAQYYEQYF. CDR3 nucleotide sequence: TGTGCCAGCGCGCTAGCCGCCCAATACTACGAGCAGTACTTC.

The chain joins TRBV2 to TRBJ1-3; D is undetermined. Germline loops: CDR1 SNHLY, CDR2 FYNNEI. Between the trimmed V and J ends, which lost 3 bases and 2 bases, there was a span of 8 bases. The CDR3 loop spans 14 amino acids. The DNA for the CDR3 is TGTGCCAGCAGTGATGCGGGCGCTGGAAACACCATATATTTT. This sequence encodes CASSDAGAGNTIYF.

This chain connects TRBV5-1 to TRBJ1-1; TRBD1 agrees at 7 bases. CDR1 is SGHRS and CDR2 is YFSETQ in the germline V gene. The CDR3 consists of 16 residues. V trimming: 0 bases; J trimming: 1 base; junction bases outside the gene matches: 6. CDR3: CASSLETGTANTEAFF. For the CDR3, the DNA is TGCGCCAGCAGCTTGGAAACCGGGACAGCGAACACTGAAGCTTTCTTT.

The rearrangement links TRBV5-1 to TRBJ1-1; D is unclear. Trimming stripped 1 base from V and 1 base from J, with 11 bases between. From germline, CDR1 is SGHRS and CDR2 YFSETQ. This CDR3 contains 15 residues. CDR3 in DNA: TGCGCCAGCAGCTTGAACGGACTCTCGAACACTGAAGCTTTCTTT. It specifies CASSLNGLSNTEAFF.

There are a few counts of this clone. The genes are TRBV29-1 and TRBJ2-3; 15 bases match TRBD2. Germline trimming cut 3 bases from V and 6 bases from J; bases unmatched to any gene: 13. This CDR3 is 18 amino acids long. Germline V gene lookup returns CDR1 SQVTM and CDR2 ANQGSEA. CDR3 DNA: TGCAGCGTTGATCGGCCGTTCGGGACTAGCGGGGGGTGGGATACGCAGTATTTT. Its protein is CSVDRPFGTSGGWDTQYF.

The chain recombines TRBV5-1 with TRBJ2-5; 10 bases are a match to TRBD2. The germline gives CDR1 SGHRS, CDR2 YFSETQ. This CDR3 has 15 amino acids. After removal of 3 bases from V and 3 bases from J, the junction contained 5 bases not matched to a gene. CDR3 region: CASSSSGGAEETQYF. The DNA of the CDR3 is TGCGCCAGCAGCTCGAGCGGGGGGGCAGAAGAGACCCAGTACTTC.

This clone appeared once. V gene TRBV18 combines with J gene TRBJ2-5, with 9 nucleotides matching TRBD2. Germline CDR1 and CDR2: KGHSH and LQKENI. The junction had 6 bases not matched to a gene; V was cut back by 5 bases and J by 2 bases. The CDR3 spans 15 residues. In DNA, the CDR3 is TGTGCCAGCTCAGCCGGGACTAGCTTGCAAGAGACCCAGTACTTC. Its protein is CASSAGTSLQETQYF.

The chain links TRBV7-9 to TRBJ1-3, with D perhaps TRBD1 (5 bases). CDR3 length: 17 amino acids. Germline CDR1 and CDR2: SEHNR and FQNEAQ (reference sequence). The V gene lost 2 bases and the J gene lost 0 bases, with 14 bases spanning the gap. CDR3 in amino acids: CASSLSIGGSSGNTIYF. As DNA, the CDR3 is TGTGCCAGCAGCTTAAGCATTGGGGGATCCTCTGGAAACACCATATATTTT.

The chain uses TRBV14 and TRBJ1-2; perhaps TRBD1 as D (5 bases). CDR3 length equals 15 residues. Germline CDR1 reads SGHDN; CDR2 reads FVKESK. V lost 3 bases, J lost 7 bases, and 18 bases lay in between. CDR3 coding DNA: TGTGCCAGCAGCCAGACTGGGACCATTGCGCTTGGCTACACCTTC. Protein sequence: CASSQTGTIALGYTF.